The 21 T cell receptor beta chains below come from one sample, sequenced in a study of blood T cell repertoires in COVID-19. Assay: immunoSEQ multiplex PCR; the TCRdb copy retains only in-frame clones and omits some. The sample yields over 120,000 clones, about 87% seen once. Sequencing was performed on peripheral blood. These receptors all stem from a human donor in a cohort sampled during active COVID-19.

As regards this clone: The same CDR3 arises from other DNA sequences in this sample as well. The chain joins TRBV5-1 to TRBJ1-1, with 7 bases matching TRBD1. Germline V gives CDR1 SGHRS, CDR2 YFSETQ. The length of the CDR3 is 14 residues. Unmatched junction bases numbered 4, after V lost 4 bases and J lost 1 base. The CDR3 region is CASSPQGGNTEAFF. The CDR3, as DNA: TGCGCCAGCAGCCCCCAGGGGGGGAACACTGAAGCTTTCTTT.

V is TRBV3-1 (or the pseudogene TRBV3-2) and J is TRBJ2-3; D is perhaps TRBD2 (6 bases). The V and J ends lost 0 bases and 8 bases respectively, with 15 bases between them. CDR1 and CDR2 from the germline V gene are LGHDT and YNNKEL (reference sequence). The CDR3 runs 15 residues. The CDR3 nucleotides read TGTGCCAGCAGCCAAGACGCGGCGGGGCAGGGTACGCAGTATTTT. Its translation is CASSQDAAGQGTQYF.

This clone was detected only once. The chain couples TRBV5-1 to TRBJ2-2; 7 bases agree with TRBD1. After removal of 0 bases from V and 5 bases from J, the junction contained 7 bases not matched to a gene. The CDR3 is 16 residues long. Germline values: CDR1 SGHRS, CDR2 YFSETQ. Here the CDR3 reads CASSLVPGQRTGELFF. In DNA form, the CDR3 reads TGCGCCAGCAGCTTGGTCCCGGGACAGAGGACCGGGGAGCTGTTTTTT.

V is TRBV3-1 (or the pseudogene TRBV3-2) and J is TRBJ1-3, with TRBD1 as a possible D gene (6 bases). The length of the CDR3 is 15 residues. CDR1 LGHDT and CDR2 YNNKEL come from the germline V gene (reference sequence). The ends were cut back, 1 base at V and 4 bases at J, with 11 bases in the middle. In nucleotides, the CDR3 is TGTGCCAGCAGCCAAGCTCCAGGGACAGGAAACACCATATATTTT. It yields the protein CASSQAPGTGNTIYF.

This clone was counted a single time. The CDR3 is CASLSPCYEQYV. CDR3 DNA: TGTGCCAGCCTCTCTCCTTGCTACGAGCAGTACGTC. V usage is TRBV6-5 and J usage is TRBJ2-7; no reliable D call. V lost 8 bases and J lost 3, with 11 bases in between. Germline V CDR1 and CDR2: MNHEY, SVGAGI. This CDR3 contains 12 residues.

The chain has TRBV5-1 and TRBJ2-2, with TRBD2 identical over 7 bases. CDR3 size: 17 residues. The V segment lost 4 bases and the J segment 2 bases; nucleotides outside the gene matches: 11. Germline values: CDR1 SGHRS, CDR2 YFSETQ. Here the CDR3 reads CASSPELTSANTGELFF. Here the CDR3 DNA reads TGCGCCAGCAGCCCTGAGCTCACTAGCGCCAACACCGGGGAGCTGTTTTTT.

The chain combines TRBV19 with TRBJ2-2, with 7 bases aligning to TRBD1. Germline CDR1 reads LNHDA; CDR2 reads SQIVND (reference sequence). There are 16 residues in the CDR3. With 5 bases clipped from V and 0 bases from J, the junction kept 6 bases outside the gene matches. CDR3 coding DNA: TGTGCCAGTAGTCATACCGGGACAGCGAACACCGGGGAGCTGTTTTTT. This sequence encodes CASSHTGTANTGELFF.

V and J are TRBV4-2 and TRBJ2-3; D gene uncertain. The CDR3 has 15 residues. The germline V and J ends were trimmed by 2 bases and 1 base, with 10 bases remaining between them. The germline V gene encodes CDR1 LGHNA and CDR2 YNFKEQ. The CDR3 region has the DNA TGTGCCAGCAGCCAAAACGAGCGCCGCACAGATACGCAGTATTTT. Translating gives CASSQNERRTDTQYF.

The genes are TRBV7-9 and TRBJ2-7, with a possible D match to TRBD2 (6 bases). From germline, CDR1 is SEHNR and CDR2 FQNEAQ (reference sequence). V was shortened by 1 base and J by 5 bases, with 6 bases between the two germline ends. The CDR3 consists of 12 residues. The CDR3 coding sequence is TGTGCCAGCAGCTTAGTAGCGGACGAGCAGTACTTC. It is translated as CASSLVADEQYF.

V is TRBV11-3 and J is TRBJ1-1, with 7 bases lining up with TRBD1. Trimming took 6 bases from V and 1 from J; bases not matched to a gene: 5. Germline assignment: CDR1 SGHNT and CDR2 YENEEA. The CDR3 loop spans 14 amino acids. DNA for the CDR3: TGTGCCAGCAGGCGAGGGACAGCGAACACTGAAGCTTTCTTT. This encodes CASRRGTANTEAFF.

The sample holds one count of this clone. The gene calls are TRBV7-8 and TRBJ2-7, with TRBD1 identical over 7 bases. The CDR3 is made up of 14 amino acids. Germline CDR1 reads SGHVS; CDR2 reads FQNEAQ. Unmatched junction bases numbered 9, after V lost 6 bases and J lost 4 bases. CDR3 bases: TGTGCCAGCAGTTCACCGGGACAGACATACGAGCAGTACTTC. This translates into CASSSPGQTYEQYF.

In this sample, this clone turned up a few times. This chain connects TRBV27 to TRBJ1-5; a possible D gene is TRBD1 (5 bases). The V gene's germline CDR1 is MNHEY and CDR2 SMNVEV (reference sequence). The CDR3 runs 13 residues. V lost 5 bases and J lost 4, with 9 bases in between. CDR3 in DNA: TGTGCCAGCAGTGCAGGGAGGAATCAGCCCCAGCATTTT. Amino acids: CASSAGRNQPQHF.

The chain recombines TRBV19 with TRBJ2-6; D gene ambiguous. Germline CDR1 is LNHDA and CDR2 is SQIVND (reference sequence). The CDR3 runs 15 residues. Trimming shortened V by 4 bases and J by 2 bases, and 9 bases separated the two germline ends. The CDR3 sequence: CASSNPQTGANVLTF. The CDR3 DNA sequence: TGTGCCAGTAGTAATCCCCAGACTGGGGCCAACGTCCTGACTTTC.

This chain connects TRBV5-1 to TRBJ2-7; 9 bases agree with TRBD1. Germline assignment: CDR1 SGHRS and CDR2 YFSETQ. With 0 bases clipped from V and 4 bases from J, the junction kept 8 bases outside the gene matches. This CDR3 is built from 16 residues. CDR3 amino acids: CASSLEGGQGRYEQYF. In nucleotides, the CDR3 is TGCGCCAGCAGCTTGGAAGGCGGACAGGGGCGATACGAGCAGTACTTC. Full variable domain (rest looked up from reference TRBV5-1 and TRBJ2-7): KAGVTQTPRYLIKTRGQQVTLSCSPISGHRSVSWYQQTPGQGLQFLFEYFSETQRNKGNFPGRFSGRQFSNSRSEMNVSTLELGDSALYLCASSLEGGQGRYEQYFGPGTRLTVT.

The sample holds a few counts of this clone. The V call is TRBV19, the J call TRBJ2-3, with D possibly being TRBD1 (6 bases). V lost 1 base and J lost 6, with 11 bases in between. The CDR3 spans 14 residues. Germline V CDR1 and CDR2: LNHDA, SQIVND (reference sequence). The CDR3 protein is CASSIGQDGDTQYF. CDR3 nucleotide sequence: TGTGCCAGTAGTATAGGACAGGACGGTGATACGCAGTATTTT.

This clone was counted at least ten times. This chain joins TRBV7-2 and TRBJ1-5; maybe TRBD1 (5 bases). Trimming removed 4 bases at V and 5 bases at J, with 9 bases between. The CDR3 runs to 13 residues. Germline CDR1 is SGHTA and CDR2 is FQGNSA. The CDR3, as DNA: TGTGCCAGCAGCTCCAGGGCTTATCAGCCCCAGCATTTT. Its protein product is CASSSRAYQPQHF.

This rearrangement joins TRBV11-3 to TRBJ1-6, with 7 nucleotides matching TRBD1. CDR1 and CDR2 (germline): SGHNT, YENEEA. J was trimmed by 10 bases and V by 3 bases; bases with no gene match: 3. The CDR3 has 13 residues. The CDR3: CASSLGQKSPLHF. The DNA for the CDR3 is TGTGCCAGCAGCTTGGGACAGAAATCACCCCTCCACTTT.

The rearrangement joins TRBV21-1 to TRBJ1-1; TRBD1, the table's D call, was not compared with the DNA. TRBV21-1 is recorded as a pseudogene. This CDR3 contains 14 residues. The CDR3 DNA is TGTGCCAGCAGCAAAGGACAGGGTGAAACTGAAGCTTTCTTT. Translating it yields CASSKGQGETEAFF.

The rearrangement links TRBV29-1 to TRBJ1-2, with D perhaps TRBD1 (5 bases). V lost 4 bases and J lost 6, with 15 bases in between. CDR3 length: 13 residues. Germline V gene lookup returns CDR1 SQVTM and CDR2 ANQGSEA. CDR3 sequence reads: CSVVSQGSNGYTF. The CDR3 bases are TGCAGCGTTGTATCTCAGGGTTCGAATGGCTACACCTTC.

The chain recombines TRBV5-6 with TRBJ1-4; 11 bases are shared with TRBD1. This CDR3 has 14 amino acids. Germline CDR1 reads SGHDT; CDR2 reads YYEEEE. J lost 5 bases, V lost 5 bases, and 2 bases had no gene match. The CDR3: CASSRTGGNEKLFF. DNA of the CDR3: TGTGCCAGCAGTAGGACAGGGGGCAATGAAAAACTGTTTTTT.

This clone was detected only a few times. V usage is TRBV15 and J usage is TRBJ1-3, with D hard to call. Looked up from germline, CDR1 is LNHNV and CDR2 is YYDKDF (reference sequence). V was trimmed by 1 base and J by 2 bases, leaving 9 bases between them. This CDR3 comprises 15 residues. CDR3 DNA sequence: TGTGCCACCAGCAGAGGTATCGGGACTGGAAACACCATATATTTT. Translation: CATSRGIGTGNTIYF. The full variable domain, its missing parts supplied by reference TRBV15 and TRBJ1-3, is DAMVIQNPRYQVTQFGKPVTLSCSQTLNHNVMYWYQQKSSQAPKLLFHYYDKDFNNEADTPDNFQSRRPNTSFCFLDIRSPGLGDTAMYLCATSRGIGTGNTIYFGEGSWLTVV.